This TCR beta chain came from a study of post-analysis software for immune sequencing data. Study-wide points: Among five TRBV segments more frequent in patients than controls were TRBV5-6, TRBV5-1 and TRBV20-1.

This clonotype was seen just once. Antigen: not known. Presence of unique molecular identifiers characterized the TCR beta cDNA libraries. Via MiXCR, TCRdb re-called the PCR reads, giving one row per CDR3 protein. This sample has 750,000 to 950,000 distinct CDR3 sequences, with approximately 50% found just once. The CDR3 has 16 residues. V shed 0 bases and J 6 bases; nucleotides not matched to a gene: 12. Germline CDR1 is SGDLS and CDR2 is YYNGEE. Material for sequencing was blood. This chain joins TRBV9 and TRBJ2-7; 7 nucleotides align to TRBD2. This receptor was obtained from a girl aged 5 to 17 with multiple sclerosis. The CDR3 region has the DNA TGTGCCAGCAGCGTAGCTGGGGAGGGGAGGAAAGGCGAGCAGTACTTC. This gives the protein CASSVAGEGRKGEQYF. Complete variable domain (other parts from reference TRBV9 and TRBJ2-7): DSGVTQTPKHLITATGQRVTLRCSPRSGDLSVYWYQQSLDQGLQFLIQYYNGEERAKGNILERFSAQQFPDLHSELNLSSLELGDSALYFCASSVAGEGRKGEQYFGPGTRLTVT.